The 19 T cell receptor beta chains presented below share a single source sample, sequenced in a study of Graves' ophthalmopathy and Graves' hyperthyroidism. The TCR beta CDR3 regions underwent amplification from RNA transcripts. Second-round multiplex PCR came after first-round RT-PCR with HTBI primers. TCRdb re-called the multiplex PCR reads through MiXCR, storing one row per CDR3 protein. The table shows about 620,000 distinct CDR3 sequences, with roughly 20% occurring only once. Sequencing input: peripheral blood. Receptors originate from a woman aged 18-35 years with stable Graves' hyperthyroidism. Some clones in this sample may be carry-over from other donors' samples.

The V call is TRBV6-5, the J call TRBJ1-3, with 8 bases matching TRBD1. Looked up from germline, CDR1 is MNHEY and CDR2 is SVGAGI. V shed 2 bases, J shed 4 bases, and the junction held 4 bases outside the gene matches. The CDR3 is made up of 15 amino acids. The DNA of the CDR3 is TGTGCCAGCAGTTACACAGGGGGAAAAGGAAACACCATATATTTT. Amino acid sequence: CASSYTGGKGNTIYF.

J is TRBJ2-2 and V is TRBV15; 8 bases are a match to TRBD1. V lost 0 bases and J lost 2; bases outside the gene matches: 5. The CDR3 spans 17 residues. Looked up from germline, CDR1 is LNHNV and CDR2 is YYDKDF (reference sequence). CDR3 in DNA: TGTGCCACCAGCAGAGACCCAGGGGGCGAAAACACCGGGGAGCTGTTTTTT. This sequence encodes CATSRDPGGENTGELFF.

This clonotype came up many times. The chain uses TRBV27 and TRBJ2-7; weak D call: TRBD2 (5 bases). With 6 bases removed from V and 2 bases from J, the gap between germline ends came to 17 bases. This CDR3 has 15 amino acids. Germline V gene sequence: CDR1 MNHEY, CDR2 SMNVEV (reference sequence). The chain's CDR3 is CASSPKTMATYEQYF. The CDR3 DNA follows: TGTGCCAGCAGCCCCAAGACTATGGCTACCTACGAGCAGTACTTC.

This clonotype was seen repeatedly, ten times or more. This sequence joins TRBV28 and TRBJ1-5, with 7 bases matching TRBD1. This CDR3 is 14 amino acids long. J was trimmed by 5 bases and V by 4 bases; bases with no gene match: 5. Germline assignment: CDR1 MDHEN and CDR2 SYDVKM. In DNA form, the CDR3 reads TGTGCCAGCAGTTGGACAGGTGGAGATCAGCCCCAGCATTTT. It specifies CASSWTGGDQPQHF. The variable domain in full, with the rest retrieved from reference TRBV28 and TRBJ1-5, is DVKVTQSSRYLVKRTGEKVFLECVQDMDHENMFWYRQDPGLGLRLIYFSYDVKMKEKGDIPEGYSVSREKKERFSLILESASTNQTSMYLCASSWTGGDQPQHFGDGTRLSIL.

V gene TRBV6-1 combines with J gene TRBJ1-4; the D is unclear. Per the germline V gene, CDR1 is MNHNS and CDR2 is SASEGT. V was clipped by 2 bases and J by 5 bases, with 12 bases between them. This CDR3 contains 15 residues. DNA of the CDR3: TGTGCCAGCAGTGAAAGGGCCGATCGAAATGAAAAACTGTTTTTT. This encodes CASSERADRNEKLFF.

The genes are TRBV2 and TRBJ2-7; TRBD2 might be the D (5 bases). V was shortened by 7 bases and J by 9 bases, with 16 bases between the two germline ends. CDR3 size: 12 residues. The germline V gene has CDR1 SNHLY and CDR2 FYNNEI. The DNA for the CDR3 is TGTGCCAGCACTCCGGACTCCCCAGGGCAGTACTTC. This gives the protein CASTPDSPGQYF.

This clonotype was detected ten times or more. CDR3 amino acids: CASSYSSWTGPEAFF. CDR3 coding DNA: TGTGCCAGCAGTTACTCTTCCTGGACAGGGCCTGAAGCTTTCTTT. V gene TRBV6-2 or TRBV6-3 combines with J gene TRBJ1-1; 8 bases match TRBD1. V trimming: 0 bases; J trimming: 6 bases; junction bases outside the gene matches: 6. The CDR3 runs to 15 residues. In germline, CDR1 is MNHEY, CDR2 SVGEGT.

This clonotype showed up many times. The chain combines TRBV27 with TRBJ1-1; unclear D gene. The germline V gene has CDR1 MNHEY and CDR2 SMNVEV (reference sequence). Trimming took off 5 bases at V and 4 bases at J, with 11 bases between the two ends. The CDR3 is 13 amino acids. As DNA, the CDR3 is TGTGCCAGCAGTGTAAGGGTTGGCACTGAAGCTTTCTTT. Protein product: CASSVRVGTEAFF.

This clonotype has at least ten counts. The chain has TRBV20-1 and TRBJ1-2; possible D gene TRBD1, 5 bases. The length of the CDR3 is 12 residues. Trimming left V 6 bases short and J 5 bases short, with 13 bases between. The germline gives CDR1 DFQATT, CDR2 SNEGSKA (reference sequence). DNA of the CDR3: TGCAGTGCCCTCGACAGAGGATATGGCTACACCTTC. Its protein product is CSALDRGYGYTF.

In its sample, this clonotype was seen a few times. The chain combines TRBV12-3 or TRBV12-4 with TRBJ1-2; D is unresolved. The length of the CDR3 is 11 residues. V shed 7 bases and J shed 5 bases, with 8 bases lying between them. The CDR3 loop reads CASTAGYGYTF. The CDR3 DNA reads TGTGCCAGCACCGCTGGATATGGCTACACCTTC.

At least ten counts were recorded for this clonotype. This chain connects TRBV6-5 to TRBJ2-7, with 7 bases identical to TRBD1. Germline lookup yields CDR1 MNHEY and CDR2 SVGAGI. CDR3 length: 12 amino acids. V trimming: 8 bases; J trimming: 4 bases; junction bases outside the gene matches: 5. The CDR3 region is CASGTDFYEQYF. The CDR3 nucleotides are TGTGCCAGCGGGACAGATTTTTACGAGCAGTACTTC.

The rearrangement joins TRBV6-1 to TRBJ1-6, with 10 nucleotides matching TRBD1. CDR1 and CDR2 from the germline V gene are MNHNS and SASEGT. V dropped 7 bases and J dropped 10; count of bases not matched to a gene: 7. This CDR3 comprises 14 residues. As DNA, the CDR3 is TGTGCCAGCACCTCCGGGACAGGGGTATCACCCCTCCACTTT. Amino acid sequence: CASTSGTGVSPLHF.

In regard to this clonotype: The junction shows a germline mismatch at one end, possibly a read error. V is TRBV4-3 and J is TRBJ1-1; D is undetermined. Germline CDR1 is LGHNA and CDR2 is YSLEER. This CDR3 has 14 residues. CDR3 residues: CASSQVFRNAEAFF. Here the CDR3 DNA reads TGCGCCAGCAGCCAAGTGTTTAGGAACGCTGAAGCTTTCTTT.

This clonotype was detected many times. This sequence joins TRBV9 and TRBJ2-5; D unresolved. V was shortened by 0 bases and J by 2 bases, with 8 bases between the two germline ends. This CDR3 region has 14 residues. The germline V gene has CDR1 SGDLS and CDR2 YYNGEE. The DNA for the CDR3 is TGTGCCAGCAGCGTAGGCGGCGGACAAGAGACCCAGTACTTC. Protein: CASSVGGGQETQYF.

This clonotype was found once. The chain joins TRBV28 to TRBJ2-7; TRBD1 matches 10 bases. V dropped 3 bases and J dropped 4; count of bases not matched to a gene: 9. Per the germline V gene, CDR1 is MDHEN and CDR2 is SYDVKM. The CDR3 spans 16 residues. CDR3 in DNA: TGTGCCAGCAGTTTCCAGACAGGGGGCGCGAGTTACGAGCAGTACTTC. Encoded protein: CASSFQTGGASYEQYF.

As concerns this clonotype: This may arise from a read error, as a much more abundant clone is one base away. The chain couples TRBV11-2 to TRBJ2-7, with D possibly TRBD1 on 6 matching bases. The CDR3 spans 14 residues. Germline CDR1 and CDR2: SGHAT and FQNNGV. Trimming took off 4 bases at V and 0 bases at J, with 10 bases between the two ends. The CDR3 sequence is CASSWGHPSYEQYF. CDR3 sequence (DNA): TGTGCCAGCAGCTGGGGACATCCCTCCTACGAGCAGTACTTC.

Many counts were recorded for this clonotype. The chain joins TRBV7-2 to TRBJ2-4; D ambiguous. Germline V gene lookup returns CDR1 SGHTA and CDR2 FQGNSA. V lost 0 bases and J 0 bases, leaving 9 bases between the germline ends. This CDR3 has 16 residues. As DNA, the CDR3 is TGTGCCAGCAGCTTAGCGCACAGCTTAGCCAAAAACATTCAGTACTTC. Amino acids: CASSLAHSLAKNIQYF.

The chain links TRBV12-3 or TRBV12-4 to TRBJ2-2; D is possibly TRBD1 or TRBD2 (5 bases each). This CDR3 is built from 13 residues. V was clipped by 5 bases and J by 4 bases, with 8 bases between them. The CDR3 sequence is CASSGTITGELFF. The CDR3 nucleotides are TGTGCCAGCAGTGGGACCATCACCGGGGAGCTGTTTTTT.

The sample holds many counts of this clonotype. The chain links TRBV10-3 to TRBJ1-1, with a possible D match to TRBD1 (6 bases). The CDR3 has 15 residues. V was trimmed by 3 bases and J by 0 bases, leaving 11 bases between them. CDR1 ENHRY and CDR2 SYGVKD come from the germline V gene. CDR3 residues: CAISEPDRLNTEAFF. The CDR3, as DNA: TGTGCCATCAGTGAACCGGACAGATTGAACACTGAAGCTTTCTTT.